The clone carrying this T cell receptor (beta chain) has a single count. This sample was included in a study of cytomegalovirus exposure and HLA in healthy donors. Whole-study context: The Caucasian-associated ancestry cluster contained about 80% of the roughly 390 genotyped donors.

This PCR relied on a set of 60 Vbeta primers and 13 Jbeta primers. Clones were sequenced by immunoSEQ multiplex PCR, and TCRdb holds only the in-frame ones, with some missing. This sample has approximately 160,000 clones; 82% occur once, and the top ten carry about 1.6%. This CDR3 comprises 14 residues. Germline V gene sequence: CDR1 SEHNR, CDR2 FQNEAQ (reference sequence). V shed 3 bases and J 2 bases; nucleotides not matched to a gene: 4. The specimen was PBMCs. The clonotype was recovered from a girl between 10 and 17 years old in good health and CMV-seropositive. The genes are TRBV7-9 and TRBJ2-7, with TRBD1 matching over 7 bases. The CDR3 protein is CASSFDRATYEQYF. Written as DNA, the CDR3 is TGTGCCAGCAGCTTCGACAGGGCTACCTACGAGCAGTACTTC.